A single sample gave rise to the 24 T cell receptor beta chains below, sequenced in a study of T-cell reconstitution after alpha-beta-depleted transplantation in children. A library of TCRbeta sequences, prepared with unique molecular identifiers, was generated. TCRdb used MiXCR to reprocess the PCR reads, holding one entry per CDR3 protein. The data hold a few hundred thousand distinct CDR3 sequences, with approximately 20% observed a single time. The sequences come from PBMCs from the stem cell graft donor, collected from the stem cell graft. The receptors were sampled from a human donor who donated a stem cell graft to a child with acute lymphoblastic leukemia.

This clonotype was detected ten times or more. The chain carries TRBV6-1 and TRBJ2-3; 13 bases match TRBD2. The trim removed 3 bases at V and 4 bases at J, leaving 4 bases unmatched. Per the germline V gene, CDR1 is MNHNS and CDR2 is SASEGT. The CDR3 consists of 16 residues. Written as DNA, the CDR3 is TGTGCCAGCAGTGACAAACTAGCGGGAGGGCCAGATACGCAGTATTTT. Its protein is CASSDKLAGGPDTQYF.

The chain employs TRBV7-9 and TRBJ1-1; no clear D gene. There are 13 residues in the CDR3. V shed 4 bases and J shed 2 bases, with 8 bases lying between them. Germline V gives CDR1 SEHNR, CDR2 FQNEAQ (reference sequence). CDR3 amino acids: CASSWTPNTEAFF. DNA for the CDR3: TGTGCCAGCAGCTGGACCCCTAACACTGAAGCTTTCTTT.

DNA of the CDR3: TGTGCCAGCTCACAACGTCTAGCGACGAACACCGGGGAGCTGTTTTTT. Its protein product is CASSQRLATNTGELFF. The chain uses TRBV18 and TRBJ2-2; tentative D call: TRBD2 (6 bases). This CDR3 spans 16 amino acids. Per the germline V gene, CDR1 is KGHSH and CDR2 is LQKENI. Trimming removed 4 bases from V and 0 bases from J, with 12 bases in between.

This clonotype was detected only a few times. The V call is TRBV7-9, the J call TRBJ2-3; D is perhaps TRBD1 or TRBD2 (5 bases each). This CDR3 contains 15 residues. Trimming stripped 5 bases from V and 6 bases from J, with 18 bases between. The germline V gene has CDR1 SEHNR and CDR2 FQNEAQ (reference sequence). CDR3 coding DNA: TGTGCCAGCAGCCGCTGGGACGGGCCGAATGATACGCAGTATTTT. Its translation: CASSRWDGPNDTQYF.

This clonotype was counted between two and nine times. This chain uses TRBV24-1 with TRBJ2-1; 14 bases align to TRBD2. The CDR3 length is 17 residues. The germline CDR1 and CDR2 sequences are KGHDR and SFDVKD. V trimming: 4 bases; J trimming: 7 bases; junction bases outside the gene matches: 8. CDR3 loop: CATSEDKGLAGANEQFF. The CDR3 bases are TGTGCCACCAGTGAGGACAAGGGACTAGCGGGAGCGAATGAGCAGTTCTTC.

This clonotype turned up a few times. The CDR3 loop is CASSRGGPNTEAFF. The DNA for the CDR3 is TGTGCCAGCTCCAGGGGGGGACCGAACACTGAAGCTTTCTTT. V usage is TRBV18 and J usage is TRBJ1-1; the match to TRBD1 covers 7 bases. The V and J ends lost 6 bases and 1 base, in that order; junction bases with no gene match: 5. The length of the CDR3 is 14 residues. Germline V gives CDR1 KGHSH, CDR2 LQKENI.

The gene calls are TRBV5-1 and TRBJ2-1, with 9 bases that match TRBD2. The ends lost 6 bases at V and 0 bases at J; junction bases unmatched: 7. CDR1 and CDR2 (germline): SGHRS, YFSETQ. The CDR3 sequence is 16 residues long. The CDR3: CASKGNSGSSYNEQFF. The CDR3 coding sequence is TGCGCCAGCAAAGGGAATAGCGGGAGCTCCTACAATGAGCAGTTCTTC.

This chain joins TRBV4-1 and TRBJ2-1; 8 nucleotides match TRBD2. The CDR3 length is 16 residues. With 1 base clipped from V and 4 bases from J, the junction kept 6 bases outside the gene matches. CDR1 is MGHRA and CDR2 is YSYEKL in the germline V gene. The CDR3 loop is CASSQVVSGSYNEQFF. For the CDR3, the DNA is TGCGCCAGCAGCCAAGTCGTCAGCGGGAGTTACAATGAGCAGTTCTTC.

The CDR3 sequence: CSATTGDYKNIQYF. DNA of the CDR3: TGCAGTGCTACCACCGGGGACTACAAAAACATTCAGTACTTC. The rearrangement links TRBV20-1 to TRBJ2-4; 7 nucleotides agree with TRBD2. The germline gives CDR1 DFQATT, CDR2 SNEGSKA (reference sequence). This CDR3 spans 14 amino acids. Unmatched junction bases numbered 6, after V lost 4 bases and J lost 3 bases.

Here the CDR3 reads CASSLLAGVGYEQFF. The CDR3 DNA sequence: TGTGCCAGCAGCTTACTAGCGGGAGTCGGGTATGAGCAGTTCTTC. The chain uses TRBV7-2 and TRBJ2-1; TRBD2 matches 10 bases. V shed 2 bases, J shed 8 bases, and the junction held 6 bases outside the gene matches. The CDR3 contains 15 residues. Germline assignment: CDR1 SGHTA and CDR2 FQGNSA.

This clonotype was detected ten times or more. V usage is TRBV7-9 and J usage is TRBJ1-1; D uncertain. V lost 11 bases, J lost 0 bases, and 10 bases lay in between. The CDR3 consists of 12 residues. Germline V gene data show CDR1 as SEHNR and CDR2 as FQNEAQ (reference sequence). The CDR3 DNA follows: TGTGCCTCTAGTCGCGTGAACACTGAAGCTTTCTTT. Protein: CASSRVNTEAFF.

This clonotype appeared a few times. The chain is built from TRBV5-6 and TRBJ2-2; TRBD1 matches 7 bases. V lost 2 bases to trimming and J lost 7 bases; unmatched junction nucleotides: 8. The CDR3 totals 15 residues. Germline values: CDR1 SGHDT, CDR2 YYEEEE. The CDR3 DNA reads as TGTGCCAGCAGCTTCTACGACAGGGAACACGGGGAGCTGTTTTTT. Translating gives CASSFYDREHGELFF.

The rearrangement links TRBV5-5 to TRBJ2-1; D gene unclear. The CDR3 contains 14 residues. Trimming pared 2 bases from V and 7 bases from J, leaving 13 bases between. The germline V gene encodes CDR1 SGHKS and CDR2 YYEKEE (reference sequence). The CDR3 nucleotides are TGTGCCAGCAGCTTAACGGGCTGGCGAAATGAGCAGTTCTTC. This codes for CASSLTGWRNEQFF.

The rearrangement joins TRBV12-3 or TRBV12-4 to TRBJ2-7; 7 bases are a match to TRBD1. This CDR3 spans 17 amino acids. Losses at the gene ends were 3 bases for V and 3 bases for J; bases not matched to a gene: 14. CDR3 residues: CASSFRGPATGNYEQYF. Here the CDR3 DNA reads TGTGCCAGCAGTTTTAGGGGCCCCGCGACAGGGAACTACGAGCAGTACTTC.

Comment on this clonotype: A much larger clone lies a single base off, so this may be a read error. The genes are TRBV5-1 and TRBJ1-4; D is unclear. Germline assignment: CDR1 SGHRS and CDR2 YFSETQ. CDR3 length: 15 amino acids. Trimming pared 7 bases from V and 5 bases from J, leaving 18 bases between. The CDR3: CASGEWTGRNEKLFF. The DNA for the CDR3 is TGCGCCAGCGGCGAGTGGACCGGACGAAATGAAAAACTGTTTTTT.

This chain connects TRBV21-1 to TRBJ2-3. TRBV21-1 is described as a pseudogene. The CDR3 totals 14 residues. CDR3 bases: TGTGCCAGCAGCACTATTACCTGCACAGATACGCAGTATTTT. It codes for CASSTITCTDTQYF.

This chain uses TRBV15 with TRBJ1-6; 10 bases are a match to TRBD1. Germline V gene sequence: CDR1 LNHNV, CDR2 YYDKDF (reference sequence). J was trimmed by 6 bases and V by 0 bases; bases with no gene match: 11. The CDR3 loop spans 19 amino acids. The CDR3 protein is CATSRDPLTGGAGNSPLHF. In nucleotides, the CDR3 is TGTGCCACCAGCAGAGACCCCCTGACAGGGGGCGCGGGTAATTCACCCCTCCACTTT.

This clonotype was counted between two and nine times. The rearrangement uses TRBV12-5 and TRBJ1-2; D might be TRBD1 (5 bases). V was shortened by 5 bases and J by 4 bases, with 8 bases between the two germline ends. The CDR3 length is 12 residues. Germline V gene sequence: CDR1 LGHNT, CDR2 FRNRAP. DNA for the CDR3: TGTGCTAGTGGTCCGGGACTCTATGGCTACACCTTC. Its translation: CASGPGLYGYTF.

V gene TRBV6-1 combines with J gene TRBJ2-6; D assignment may be TRBD1 or TRBD2 (6 bases each). The V end was cut by 5 bases, the J end by 0 bases, with 20 bases between. The CDR3 totals 19 residues. From germline, CDR1 is MNHNS and CDR2 SASEGT. CDR3 region: CASSPPATGAHSGANVLTF. The CDR3 nucleotides are TGTGCCAGCAGTCCCCCGGCCACGGGGGCCCACTCTGGGGCCAACGTCCTGACTTTC.

The chain recombines TRBV5-1 with TRBJ2-3, with 9 bases matching TRBD1. From germline, CDR1 is SGHRS and CDR2 YFSETQ. The CDR3 is 16 residues long. Losses at the gene ends were 0 bases for V and 3 bases for J; bases not matched to a gene: 5. The chain's CDR3 is CASSLAGQGGTDTQYF. The CDR3 DNA reads as TGCGCCAGCAGCTTGGCGGGACAGGGTGGAACAGATACGCAGTATTTT.

This rearrangement joins TRBV7-7 to TRBJ2-1, with 13 nucleotides matching TRBD2. The CDR3 spans 17 residues. Trimming took 2 bases from V and 5 from J; bases not matched to a gene: 6. CDR1 and CDR2 (germline): SSHAT, FNYEAQ (reference sequence). CDR3 sequence reads: CASSLTAGLAGHNEQFF. DNA for the CDR3: TGTGCCAGCAGCTTAACTGCGGGACTAGCGGGACACAATGAGCAGTTCTTC. Combining the CDR3 with reference TRBV7-7 and TRBJ2-1 gives the whole variable domain GAGVSQSPRYKVTKRGQDVTLRCDPISSHATLYWYQQALGQGPEFLTYFNYEAQPDKSGLPSDRFSAERPEGSISTLTIQRTEQRDSAMYRCASSLTAGLAGHNEQFFGPGTRLTVL.

This clonotype was seen a few times. CDR3 bases: TGCGCCAGCAGCTTGGGACATAATCAAGAGACCCAGTACTTC. Translating it yields CASSLGHNQETQYF. This chain joins TRBV5-1 and TRBJ2-5; D call uncertain. The germline V gene has CDR1 SGHRS and CDR2 YFSETQ. This CDR3 has 14 residues. Trimming shortened V by 0 bases and J by 2 bases, and 8 bases separated the two germline ends.

In its sample, this clonotype was seen a few times. The chain joins TRBV12-3 or TRBV12-4 to TRBJ2-1, with D possibly matching TRBD1 (6 bases). Trimming pared 7 bases from V and 6 bases from J, leaving 19 bases between. The CDR3 totals 15 residues. The DNA for the CDR3 is TGTGCCAGCACCCTTGGGACCATCAGGGGCAATGAGCAGTTCTTC. Amino acids: CASTLGTIRGNEQFF.

This clonotype has ten or more counts. The chain joins TRBV3-1 to TRBJ1-2; a weak D match, TRBD1 (6 bases). Germline V gene lookup returns CDR1 LGHDT and CDR2 YNNKEL (reference sequence). This CDR3 contains 13 residues. Trimming left V 0 bases short and J 7 bases short, with 9 bases between. As DNA, the CDR3 is TGTGCCAGCAGCCAAGATAGGGGGGCTGGCTACACCTTC. Its protein product is CASSQDRGAGYTF. Using reference TRBV3-1 and TRBJ1-2 for the parts outside the CDR3, the full variable domain is DTAVSQTPKYLVTQMGNDKSIKCEQNLGHDTMYWYKQDSKKFLKIMFSYNNKELIINETVPNRFSPKSPDKAHLNLHINSLELGDSAVYFCASSQDRGAGYTFGSGTRLTVV.